Here is one T cell receptor beta chain with its context. V was pared by 4 bases and J by 0 bases, with 12 bases between. Looked up from germline, CDR1 is KGHSH and CDR2 is LQKENI. CDR3 size: 16 residues. This entry comes from a study of long-term antiretroviral therapy in people with HIV. Running of the v3.0 immunoSEQ assay took place at survey level. The assay was immunoSEQ multiplex PCR, and TCRdb's table has in-frame clones only and misses some. The sample shows about 15,000 clones, about 86% of them seen only once. The chain links TRBV18 to TRBJ2-2; D is possibly TRBD1 (6 bases). This specimen consisted of unsorted PBMCs, obtained just before starting antiretroviral therapy. This TCR came from a man in his forties or fifties with HIV. In nucleotides, the CDR3 is TGTGCCAGCTCACTCCGGACAGACGCGAACACCGGGGAGCTGTTTTTT. This gives the protein CASSLRTDANTGELFF.